The clone carrying this TCR beta chain was seen once. Its matching antigen is unknown. This sample is drawn from a study of T cell responses to AZD1222 COVID-19 vaccine. The study's findings and limits: None of the repertoires were sampled until the peak T cell response had passed. Donors in the cohort were predominantly white British and more often female, and clonal diversity was possibly underestimated. Spike-specific TCRs gained breadth and depth after people received two AZD1222 doses. Only 5 or 6 individuals given AZD1222 were seropositive at baseline.

Germline lookup yields CDR1 SGHRS and CDR2 YFSETQ. V gave up 0 bases and J gave up 0 bases, with 8 bases separating them. This CDR3 region has 15 residues. Generated by immunoSEQ multiplex PCR, the TCRdb table keeps only in-frame clones and is missing some. The sample contains approximately 150,000 clones, 85% to 95% of which appear only once. The source material was peripheral blood, sampled on day 0 of AZD1222 vaccination. This clonotype was obtained from an adult in good health. The chain couples TRBV5-1 to TRBJ2-3, with no clear D. The CDR3 protein is CASSLEPGSTDTQYF. For the CDR3, the DNA is TGCGCCAGCAGCTTGGAACCCGGCAGCACAGATACGCAGTATTTT.